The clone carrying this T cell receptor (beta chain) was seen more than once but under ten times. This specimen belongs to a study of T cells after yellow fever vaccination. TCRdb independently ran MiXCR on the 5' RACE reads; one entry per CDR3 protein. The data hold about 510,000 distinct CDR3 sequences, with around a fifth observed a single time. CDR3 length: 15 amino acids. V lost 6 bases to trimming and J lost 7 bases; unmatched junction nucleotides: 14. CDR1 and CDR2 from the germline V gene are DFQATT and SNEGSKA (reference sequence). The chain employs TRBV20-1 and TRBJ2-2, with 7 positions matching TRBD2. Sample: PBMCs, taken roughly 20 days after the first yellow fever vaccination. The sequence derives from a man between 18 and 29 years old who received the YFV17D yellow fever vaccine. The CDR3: CSALGGEGLIGELFF. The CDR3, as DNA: TGCAGTGCCTTAGGAGGGGAGGGTCTGATCGGGGAGCTGTTTTTT.